This entry lists 16 T cell receptor beta chains sequenced from one sample in a study of T cell clonality in common variable immunodeficiency. Notes on the study in general: Common variable immunodeficiency TCR beta sequences reportedly had fewer deletions and N-nucleotide insertions.

Assay used: immunoSEQ multiplex PCR; TCRdb lists only in-frame clones, some missing. Listed for the sample are about 35,000 clones, none seen a single time. The antigens of these receptors remain unknown. The sequencing input was peripheral blood mononuclear cells. Every receptor here comes from a human donor with common variable immunodeficiency.

The sample holds many counts of this clone. From the germline J gene comes the end of the CDR3, since the read stops 3 residues before it. This rearrangement joins TRBV7-9 to TRBJ2-1; 8 bases line up with TRBD1. CDR3 size: 15 residues. Losses at the gene ends were 2 bases for V and 7 bases for J; bases not matched to a gene: 7. Germline loops: CDR1 SEHNR, CDR2 FQNEAQ (reference sequence). The sequenced part of the CDR3 DNA is TGTGCCAGCAGCTTAATACAGGGGGTCCCAAATGAG. Its protein product is CASSLIQGVPNE. The CDR3 as a whole reads CASSLIQGVPNEQFF.

Worth noting for this clone: The read finishes 3 residues shy of the CDR3 end, and the germline J gene is used to complete it. The chain couples TRBV19 to TRBJ1-5; no definite D call. The germline gives CDR1 LNHDA, CDR2 SQIVND (reference sequence). The CDR3 totals 15 residues. V gave up 3 bases and J gave up 0 bases, with 9 bases separating them. The sequenced CDR3 bases are TGTGCCAGTAGTATTCACATCTTTAGCAATCAGCCC. Its translation: CASSIHIFSNQP. In full, the CDR3 reads CASSIHIFSNQPQHF.

Of note for this clone: The read halts 3 residues ahead of the CDR3 end, with the missing end drawn from the germline J gene. The chain joins TRBV6-2 or TRBV6-3 to TRBJ2-2; TRBD2 matches at 8 bases. V shed 2 bases, J shed 2 bases, and the junction held 7 bases outside the gene matches. The CDR3 contains 17 residues. Germline loops: CDR1 MNHEY, CDR2 SVGEGT. The CDR3 DNA, read in part, is TGTGCCAGCAGTTACGCGGGGGGACACGAAAACACCGGGGAG. Its translation: CASSYAGGHENTGE. Given in full, the CDR3 is CASSYAGGHENTGELFF.

This clone was seen more than once but under ten times. Coverage ceases 3 residues before the CDR3 finishes, and the germline J gene fills in the end. V is TRBV20-1 and J is TRBJ2-1; 7 bases line up with TRBD2. The germline gives CDR1 DFQATT, CDR2 SNEGSKA (reference sequence). V trimming: 4 bases; J trimming: 9 bases; junction bases outside the gene matches: 18. CDR3 length equals 16 residues. CDR3: CSATPRTSYGLVEQFF. Partial CDR3 DNA: TGCAGTGCTACCCCCCGGACTAGTTATGGTTTAGTTGAG.

About this clone itself: The read is 3 residues too short to cover the CDR3 end, so that end is filled in from the germline J gene. The chain is built from TRBV19 and TRBJ1-2, with 7 positions matching TRBD1. Trimming removed 5 bases from V and 2 bases from J; junction bases left unmatched: 14. The CDR3 consists of 17 residues. Per germline, CDR1 LNHDA and CDR2 SQIVND (reference sequence). The CDR3 loop reads CASSPVSRRDSNYGYTF. Incomplete CDR3 DNA: TGTGCCAGTAGTCCAGTATCAAGACGGGACAGCAACTATGGC. The variable domain in full, with the rest retrieved from reference TRBV19 and TRBJ1-2, is DGGITQSPKYLFRKEGQNVTLSCEQNLNHDAMYWYRQDPGQGLRLIYYSQIVNDFQKGDIAEGYSVSREKKESFPLTVTSAQKNPTAFYLCASSPVSRRDSNYGYTFGSGTRLTVV.

Many counts were recorded for this clone. The read ends 3 residues before the CDR3 terminus; that terminus is restored from the germline J gene. This chain uses TRBV19 with TRBJ2-6; D perhaps matches TRBD1 (5 bases). Germline values: CDR1 LNHDA, CDR2 SQIVND (reference sequence). V was cut by 5 bases and J by 4 bases, with 15 bases left in between. The CDR3 spans 16 residues. CDR3 DNA (partial): TGTGCCAGTAGTCCCTGGGGCGTGCCGGGGGCCAACGTC. It translates to CASSPWGVPGANV. The whole CDR3 protein is CASSPWGVPGANVLTF.

Many counts were recorded for this clone. The CDR3 is cut off 3 residues early in the read; its end comes from the germline J gene. V gene TRBV9 combines with J gene TRBJ2-1, with TRBD2 matching over 8 bases. The V segment lost 4 bases and the J segment 9 bases; nucleotides outside the gene matches: 12. The CDR3 contains 15 residues. Germline V lookup: CDR1 SGDLS, CDR2 YYNGEE. CDR3 in amino acids: CASSLTGTSLTEQFF. The part of the CDR3 DNA that was read is TGTGCCAGCAGCTTAACCGGGACTAGTTTAACTGAG.

This clone has only a few counts. The read ends 3 residues early relative to the CDR3; the germline J gene fills the gap. The rearrangement links TRBV7-9 to TRBJ2-3, with TRBD2 matching over 9 bases. CDR1 is SEHNR and CDR2 is FQNEAQ in the germline V gene (reference sequence). Unmatched junction bases numbered 3, after V lost 2 bases and J lost 3 bases. This CDR3 has 15 residues. CDR3 in amino acids: CASSLIAGDTDTQYF. The DNA read from the CDR3 is TGTGCCAGCAGCTTAATAGCGGGAGATACAGATACG. The whole variable domain, filled in from reference TRBV7-9 and TRBJ2-3, reads DTGVSQNPRHKITKRGQNVTFRCDPISEHNRLYWYRQTLGQGPEFLTYFQNEAQLEKSRLLSDRFSAERPKGSFSTLEIQRTEQGDSAMYLCASSLIAGDTDTQYFGPGTRLTVL.

About this clone itself: The sequenced fragment ends 3 residues before the CDR3 boundary, so the rest is inferred from the germline J gene. The chain combines TRBV30 with TRBJ1-3, with 8 bases fitting TRBD1. The V gene end was trimmed by 4 bases and the J gene end by 0 bases; junction bases not matched to a gene: 5. CDR1 and CDR2 (germline): GTSNPN, SVGIG (reference sequence). This CDR3 has 15 amino acids. The CDR3 reads CAWTGGRDSGNTIYF. The CDR3 DNA, read in part, is TGTGCCTGGACAGGGGGCCGAGACTCTGGAAACACC.

This clone has more than one count but fewer than ten. The missing CDR3 end, 3 residues past where the read stops, is filled in from the germline J gene. V and J are TRBV7-6 and TRBJ2-7, with a possible D match to TRBD2 (5 bases). CDR3 length: 11 amino acids. Germline-derived CDR1 and CDR2 are SGHVS and FNYEAQ. The V and J ends lost 5 bases and 6 bases respectively, with 8 bases between them. The CDR3 DNA, read in part, is TGTGCCAGCAGCCCGGGGAGCGAG. This translates into CASSPGSE. The complete CDR3 sequence is CASSPGSEQYF.

This clone was seen only a few times. The CDR3 end is not reached by the read, which stops 3 residues before it; the germline J gene fills it in. The J gene is TRBJ1-4, the V gene TRBV7-9; perhaps TRBD1 as D (5 bases). Looked up from germline, CDR1 is SEHNR and CDR2 is FQNEAQ (reference sequence). This CDR3 is 13 amino acids long. V lost 8 bases, J lost 8 bases, and 15 bases lay in between. CDR3 sequence: CASAGLSHEKLFF. CDR3 DNA (partial): TGTGCCAGCGCGGGGCTTTCTCACGAAAAA.

This clone was picked up many times. The CDR3 is cut off 3 residues early in the read; its end comes from the germline J gene. This chain joins TRBV14 and TRBJ2-3; 14 positions match TRBD2. J gave up 7 bases and V 1 base, and 10 bases lay outside the gene matches. The CDR3 runs 18 residues. CDR1 is SGHDN and CDR2 is FVKESK in the germline V gene. This CDR3 reads CASSQGVGLAGVRHTQYF. The CDR3 DNA, read in part, is TGTGCCAGCAGCCAAGGTGTGGGACTAGCGGGAGTTCGCCATACG. Full variable domain (missing parts from reference TRBV14 and TRBJ2-3): EAGVTQFPSHSVIEKGQTVTLRCDPISGHDNLYWYRRVMGKEIKFLLHFVKESKQDESGMPNNRFLAERTGGTYSTLKVQPAELEDSGVYFCASSQGVGLAGVRHTQYFGPGTRLTVL.

This clone came up many times. CDR3 DNA (partial): TGTGCCAGTAGAGCGACAGGGCTAGCGGGTCGTACCTACAATGAG. It encodes CASRATGLAGRTYNE. The full CDR3 protein reads CASRATGLAGRTYNEQFF. The V and J genes are TRBV19 and TRBJ2-1, with a weak D call TRBD2 (8 bases). Read data end 3 residues before the CDR3 end; the end is taken from the germline J gene. Trimming took 6 bases from V and 2 from J, leaving 23 bases between them. The CDR3 length is 18 residues. The V gene's germline CDR1 is LNHDA and CDR2 SQIVND (reference sequence).

This clone was seen at least ten times. The read halts 3 residues ahead of the CDR3 end, with the missing end drawn from the germline J gene. This chain links TRBV29-1 with TRBJ2-1; D is possibly TRBD1 (5 bases). Germline CDR1 SQVTM, CDR2 ANQGSEA. This CDR3 has 13 amino acids. Between the trimmed V and J ends, which lost 4 bases and 2 bases, there was a span of 9 bases. The CDR3 here is CSVVQVPYNEQFF. CDR3 DNA (partial): TGCAGCGTTGTACAGGTCCCCTACAATGAG.

This clone was seen ten or more times. Read coverage stops 3 residues before the CDR3 terminus; the germline J gene supplies the remainder. The rearrangement links TRBV28 to TRBJ2-2; 10 bases are shared with TRBD1. This CDR3 is 15 amino acids long. Germline values: CDR1 MDHEN, CDR2 SYDVKM. V shed 8 bases and J 3 bases; nucleotides not matched to a gene: 6. The CDR3 loop reads CASGTTGGYTGELFF. CDR3 bases read: TGTGCCAGCGGAACGACAGGGGGCTACACCGGGGAG.

This clone was found a few times. The read finishes 3 residues shy of the CDR3 end, and the germline J gene is used to complete it. The chain joins TRBV19 to TRBJ2-7; perhaps TRBD1 as D (6 bases). The length of the CDR3 is 14 residues. Germline CDR1 reads LNHDA; CDR2 reads SQIVND (reference sequence). V lost 2 bases, J lost 2 bases, and 10 bases lay in between. The sequenced CDR3 bases are TGTGCCAGTAGTATAAATGGACAGCCCTACGAG. It codes for CASSINGQPYE. From start to end, the CDR3 is CASSINGQPYEQYF.